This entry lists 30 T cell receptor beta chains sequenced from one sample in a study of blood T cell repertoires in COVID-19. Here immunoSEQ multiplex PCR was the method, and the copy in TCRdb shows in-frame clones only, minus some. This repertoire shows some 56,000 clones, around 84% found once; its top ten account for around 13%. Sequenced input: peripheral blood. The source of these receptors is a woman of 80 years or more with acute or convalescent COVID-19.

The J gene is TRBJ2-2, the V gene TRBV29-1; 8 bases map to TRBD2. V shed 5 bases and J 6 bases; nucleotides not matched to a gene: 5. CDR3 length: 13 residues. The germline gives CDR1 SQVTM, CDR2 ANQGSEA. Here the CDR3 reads CSVIAGPAGELFF. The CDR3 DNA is TGCAGCGTTATAGCGGGGCCAGCCGGGGAGCTGTTTTTT.

CDR3 bases: TGTGCCTGGGGCCCCCACATAAGCGGCGAGCAGTTCTTC. Protein sequence: CAWGPHISGEQFF. This sequence joins TRBV30 and TRBJ2-1, with D tentatively TRBD2 (5 bases). V lost 5 bases to trimming and J lost 10 bases, with 18 bases between them. The germline V gene encodes CDR1 GTSNPN and CDR2 SVGIG (reference sequence). This CDR3 spans 13 amino acids.

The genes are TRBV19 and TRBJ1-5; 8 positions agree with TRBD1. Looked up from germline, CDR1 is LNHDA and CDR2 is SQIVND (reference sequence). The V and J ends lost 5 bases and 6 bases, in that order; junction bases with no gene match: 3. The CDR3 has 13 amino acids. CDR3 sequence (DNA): TGTGCCAGTAGTCTTGACAGGGGTCAGCCCCAGCATTTT. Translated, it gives CASSLDRGQPQHF.

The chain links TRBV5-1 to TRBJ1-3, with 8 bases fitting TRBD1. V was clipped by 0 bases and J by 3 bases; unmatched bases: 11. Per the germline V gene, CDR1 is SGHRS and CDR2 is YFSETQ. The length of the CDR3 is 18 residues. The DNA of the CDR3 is TGCGCCAGCAGCTTGGCCCCCGGACAGGGCGGCTTTGGAAACACCATATATTTT. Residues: CASSLAPGQGGFGNTIYF.

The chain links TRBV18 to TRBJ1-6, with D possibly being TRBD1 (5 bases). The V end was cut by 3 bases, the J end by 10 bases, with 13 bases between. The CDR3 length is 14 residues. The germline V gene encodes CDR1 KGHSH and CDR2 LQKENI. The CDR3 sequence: CASSPVAGPSPLHF. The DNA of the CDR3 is TGTGCCAGCTCACCCGTGGCAGGGCCCTCACCCCTCCACTTT.

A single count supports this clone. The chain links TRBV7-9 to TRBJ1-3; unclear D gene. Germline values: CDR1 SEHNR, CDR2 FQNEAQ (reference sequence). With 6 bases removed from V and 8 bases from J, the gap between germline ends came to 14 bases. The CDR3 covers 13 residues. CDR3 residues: CASSPNPRDTIYF. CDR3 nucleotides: TGTGCCAGCAGTCCAAACCCTCGGGACACCATATATTTT.

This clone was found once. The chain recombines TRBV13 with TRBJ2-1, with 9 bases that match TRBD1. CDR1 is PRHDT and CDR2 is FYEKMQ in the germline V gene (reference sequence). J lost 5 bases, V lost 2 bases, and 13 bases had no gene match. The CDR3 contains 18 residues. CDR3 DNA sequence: TGTGCCAGCAGCTTAAGGAGGGACCGGGACAGGGAAAACAATGAGCAGTTCTTC. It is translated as CASSLRRDRDRENNEQFF.

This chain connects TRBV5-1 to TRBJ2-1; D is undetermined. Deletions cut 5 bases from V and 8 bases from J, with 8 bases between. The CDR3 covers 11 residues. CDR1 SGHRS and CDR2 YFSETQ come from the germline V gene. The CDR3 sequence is CASSYSHEQFF. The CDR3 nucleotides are TGCGCCAGCAGTTACAGTCATGAGCAGTTCTTC.

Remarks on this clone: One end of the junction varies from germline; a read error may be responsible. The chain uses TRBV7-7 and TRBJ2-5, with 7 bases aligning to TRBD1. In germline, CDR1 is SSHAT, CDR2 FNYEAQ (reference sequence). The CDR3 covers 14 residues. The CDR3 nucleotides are TGTGCTAGCAGCTTATTACAGGGGAGTGAGACCCAGTACTTC. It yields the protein CASSLLQGSETQYF.

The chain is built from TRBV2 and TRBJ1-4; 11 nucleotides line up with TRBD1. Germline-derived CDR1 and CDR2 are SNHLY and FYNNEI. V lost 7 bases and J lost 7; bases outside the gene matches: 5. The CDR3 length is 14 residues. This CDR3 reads CASIPGTGGEKLFF. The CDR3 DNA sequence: TGTGCCAGCATCCCGGGGACAGGGGGTGAAAAACTGTTTTTT.

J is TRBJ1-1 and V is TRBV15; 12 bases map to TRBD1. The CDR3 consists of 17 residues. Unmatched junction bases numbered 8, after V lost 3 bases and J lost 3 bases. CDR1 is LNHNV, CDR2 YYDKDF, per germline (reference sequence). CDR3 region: CATSSTGQGAWDTEAFF. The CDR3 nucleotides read TGTGCCACCAGCAGTACGGGACAGGGGGCTTGGGACACTGAAGCTTTCTTT.

CDR3 residues: CASSRDAGGVGKLFF. The CDR3 DNA reads as TGTGCCAGCAGCCGGGACGCAGGGGGCGTAGGAAAACTGTTTTTT. The chain has TRBV7-6 and TRBJ1-4, with 8 positions matching TRBD1. V was pared by 5 bases and J by 10 bases, with 12 bases of the junction left unmatched. The V gene's germline CDR1 is SGHVS and CDR2 FNYEAQ. The CDR3 contains 15 residues.

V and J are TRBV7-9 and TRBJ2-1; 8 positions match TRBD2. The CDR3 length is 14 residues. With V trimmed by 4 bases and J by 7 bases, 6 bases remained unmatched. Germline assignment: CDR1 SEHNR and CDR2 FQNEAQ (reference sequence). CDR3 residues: CASSSGTSGNEQFF. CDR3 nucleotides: TGTGCCAGCAGCTCAGGGACTAGTGGGAATGAGCAGTTCTTC. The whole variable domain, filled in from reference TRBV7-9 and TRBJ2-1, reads DTGVSQNPRHKITKRGQNVTFRCDPISEHNRLYWYRQTLGQGPEFLTYFQNEAQLEKSRLLSDRFSAERPKGSFSTLEIQRTEQGDSAMYLCASSSGTSGNEQFFGPGTRLTVL.

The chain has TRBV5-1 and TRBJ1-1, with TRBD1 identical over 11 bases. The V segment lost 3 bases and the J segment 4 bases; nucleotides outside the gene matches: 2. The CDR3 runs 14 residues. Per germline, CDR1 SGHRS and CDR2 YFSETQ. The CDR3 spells CASSSGTGGTEAFF. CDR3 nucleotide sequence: TGCGCCAGCAGCTCGGGGACAGGGGGCACTGAAGCTTTCTTT.

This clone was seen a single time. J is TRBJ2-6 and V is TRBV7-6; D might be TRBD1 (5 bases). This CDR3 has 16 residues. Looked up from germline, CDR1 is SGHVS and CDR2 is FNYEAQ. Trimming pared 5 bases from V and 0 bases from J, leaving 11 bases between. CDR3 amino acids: CASSPLRGSGANVLTF. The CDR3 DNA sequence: TGTGCCAGCAGCCCACTAAGGGGCTCTGGGGCCAACGTCCTGACTTTC.

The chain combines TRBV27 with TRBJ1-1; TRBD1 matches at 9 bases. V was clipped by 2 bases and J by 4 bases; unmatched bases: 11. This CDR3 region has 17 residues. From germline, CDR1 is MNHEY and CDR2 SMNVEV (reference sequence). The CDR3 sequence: CASSLSTGGGWATEAFF. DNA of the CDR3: TGTGCCAGCAGTTTAAGCACAGGGGGCGGGTGGGCCACTGAAGCTTTCTTT.

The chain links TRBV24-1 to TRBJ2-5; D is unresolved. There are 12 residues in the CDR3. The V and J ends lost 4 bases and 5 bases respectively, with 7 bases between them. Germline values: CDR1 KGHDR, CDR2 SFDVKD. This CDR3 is CATSEVEETQYF. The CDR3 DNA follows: TGTGCCACCAGTGAGGTAGAGGAGACCCAGTACTTC.

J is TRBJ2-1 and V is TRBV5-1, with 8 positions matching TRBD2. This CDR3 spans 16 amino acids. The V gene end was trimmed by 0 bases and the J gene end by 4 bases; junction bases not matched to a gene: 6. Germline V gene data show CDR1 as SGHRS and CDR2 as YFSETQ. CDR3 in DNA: TGCGCCAGCAGCTTGGGGGGACTAGAAGGATACAATGAGCAGTTCTTC. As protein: CASSLGGLEGYNEQFF.

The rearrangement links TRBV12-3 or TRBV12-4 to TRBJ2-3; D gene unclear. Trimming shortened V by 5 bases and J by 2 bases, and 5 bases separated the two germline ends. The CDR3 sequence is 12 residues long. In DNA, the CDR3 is TGTGCCAGCAGTCCCTACACAGATACGCAGTATTTT. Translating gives CASSPYTDTQYF.

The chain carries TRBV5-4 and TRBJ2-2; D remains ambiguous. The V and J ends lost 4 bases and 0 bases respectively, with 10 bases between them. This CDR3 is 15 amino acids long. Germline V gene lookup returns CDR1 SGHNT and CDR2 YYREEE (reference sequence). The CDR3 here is CASSAGQTNTGELFF. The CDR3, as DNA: TGTGCCAGCAGCGCTGGGCAGACGAACACCGGGGAGCTGTTTTTT.

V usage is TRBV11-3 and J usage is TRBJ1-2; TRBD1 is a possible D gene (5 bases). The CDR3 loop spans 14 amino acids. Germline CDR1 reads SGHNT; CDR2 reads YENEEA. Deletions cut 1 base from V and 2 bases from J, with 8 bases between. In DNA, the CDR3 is TGTGCCAGCAGCTTAGGATCAGGGAACTATGGCTACACCTTC. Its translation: CASSLGSGNYGYTF.

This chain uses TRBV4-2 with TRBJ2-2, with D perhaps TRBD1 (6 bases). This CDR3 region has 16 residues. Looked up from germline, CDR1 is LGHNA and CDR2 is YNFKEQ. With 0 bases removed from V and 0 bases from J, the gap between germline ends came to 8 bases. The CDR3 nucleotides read TGTGCCAGCAGCCAAGACGGGACATCGAACACCGGGGAGCTGTTTTTT. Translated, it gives CASSQDGTSNTGELFF.

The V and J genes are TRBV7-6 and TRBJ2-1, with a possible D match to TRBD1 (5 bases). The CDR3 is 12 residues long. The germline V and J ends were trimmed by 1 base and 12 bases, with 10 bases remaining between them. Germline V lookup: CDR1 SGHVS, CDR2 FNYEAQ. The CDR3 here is CASSLEGFLQFF. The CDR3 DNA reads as TGTGCCAGCAGCTTAGAGGGGTTTTTGCAGTTCTTC.

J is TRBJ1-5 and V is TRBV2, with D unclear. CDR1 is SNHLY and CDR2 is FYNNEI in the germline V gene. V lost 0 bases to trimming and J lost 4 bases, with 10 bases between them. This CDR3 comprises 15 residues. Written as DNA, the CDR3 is TGTGCCAGCAGTGAAGCTCTGGGCTCGAATCAGCCCCAGCATTTT. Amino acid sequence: CASSEALGSNQPQHF.

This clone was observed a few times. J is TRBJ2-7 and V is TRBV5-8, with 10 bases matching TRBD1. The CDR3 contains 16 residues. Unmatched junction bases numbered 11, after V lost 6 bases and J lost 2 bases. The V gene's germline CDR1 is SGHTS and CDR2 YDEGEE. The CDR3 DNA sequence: TGTGCCAGCACCCCTGGAGGACAGGGGGGGACCTACGAGCAGTACTTC. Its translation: CASTPGGQGGTYEQYF.

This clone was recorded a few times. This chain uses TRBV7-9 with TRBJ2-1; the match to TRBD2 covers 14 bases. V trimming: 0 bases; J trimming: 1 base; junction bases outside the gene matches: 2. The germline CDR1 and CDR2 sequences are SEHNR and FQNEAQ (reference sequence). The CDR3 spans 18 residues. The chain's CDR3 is CASSLATSGGASYNEQFF. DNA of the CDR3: TGTGCCAGCAGCTTAGCGACTAGCGGGGGGGCATCCTACAATGAGCAGTTCTTC.

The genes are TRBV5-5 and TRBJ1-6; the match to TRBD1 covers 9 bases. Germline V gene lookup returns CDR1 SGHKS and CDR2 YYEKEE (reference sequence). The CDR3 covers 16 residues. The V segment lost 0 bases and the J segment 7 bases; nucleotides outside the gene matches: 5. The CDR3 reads CASSLGTGAGNSPLHF. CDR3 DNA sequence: TGTGCCAGCAGCTTGGGGACAGGGGCTGGGAATTCACCCCTCCACTTT.

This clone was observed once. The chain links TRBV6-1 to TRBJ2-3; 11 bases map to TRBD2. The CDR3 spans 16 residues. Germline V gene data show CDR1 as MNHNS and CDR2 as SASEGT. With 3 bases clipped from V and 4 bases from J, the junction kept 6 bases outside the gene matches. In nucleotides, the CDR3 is TGTGCCAGCAGTGATCGTAGCGGGGGGGCCTCAGATACGCAGTATTTT. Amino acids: CASSDRSGGASDTQYF.

This CDR3 is CASSYSSRNEQFF. The CDR3 region has the DNA TGTGCCAGCAGTTACTCATCCCGGAATGAGCAGTTCTTC. The V call is TRBV6-5, the J call TRBJ2-1; no clear D. CDR3 length: 13 amino acids. Germline values: CDR1 MNHEY, CDR2 SVGAGI. V lost 0 bases and J 7 bases, leaving 7 bases between the germline ends.

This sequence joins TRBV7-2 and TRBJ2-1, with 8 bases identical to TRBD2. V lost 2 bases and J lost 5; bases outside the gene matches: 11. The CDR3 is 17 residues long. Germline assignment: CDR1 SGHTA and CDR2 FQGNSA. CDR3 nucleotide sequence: TGTGCCAGCAGCTTACGGCCGTCACGGCGGGGGGACAATGAGCAGTTCTTC. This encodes CASSLRPSRRGDNEQFF.